This TCR beta chain is drawn from a study of OX40 agonist ivuxolimab in advanced cancers. About the full investigation: Ivuxolimab, which targeted the costimulatory receptor OX40 (CD134), was an agonistic, fully human IgG2 monoclonal antibody. Prior anti-PD-1, anti-PD-L1 or anti-CTLA-4 therapy was permitted, and checkpoint inhibitors had been received by about 44% of dose-escalation patients. Of the approximately 54 dose-escalation patients, hepatocellular carcinoma was present in around 20, melanoma in approximately 15, renal cell carcinoma in 9 and head and neck cancer in 9. Peripheral TCRbeta sequencing was intended to test whether TCR sequence diversity was altered and clonal T-cell expansion was caused by ivuxolimab. A male proportion of 82.7% and a mean age of roughly 55 years, ranging from roughly 20 to 80, were recorded for the dose-escalation cohort. Partial responses occurred in three dose-escalation patients, of whom one had hepatocellular carcinoma and two had cutaneous melanoma. The paper reports the monotherapy dose-escalation portion (N = 52 patients) of the phase I ivuxolimab trial. Intravenous ivuxolimab was administered to patients every 2 weeks at six dose levels: 0.01, 0.1, 0.3, 1.5, 3 and 10 mg/kg. Overall study results and their limits: At doses from 0.1 to 3.0 mg/kg, clonal expansion was seen in both CD4+ and CD8+ blood T cells between baseline and week 6. After ivuxolimab, CD8+ T cells had more expanded clones than CD4+ T cells on average. In partial responders in the 0.1-3.0 mg/kg groups, normalized peripheral clonal expansion was found to be among the lowest, especially among CD8+ T cells. Which antigens the clonally expanded peripheral T cells were specific for was not determined. Low levels of normalized T-cell clonal expansion were also shown by some nonresponding patients.

CDR1 and CDR2 were assigned from the germline V gene as SGHTS and YDEGEE. The junction shows trimming of 4 bases on V and 2 bases on J, plus 19 bases between the germline ends. The CDR3 spans 16 residues, from the cysteine through the phenylalanine. The read is trimmed to its CDR3 DNA, 48 bases read in frame from base 1. This clone was recorded only once. This clone's antigen is unknown. The record has no base qualities; no much larger clone is one base away. Genomic DNA was extracted from sorted cells for sequencing of the TCRbeta CDR3 region. The immunoSEQ Assay was used to sequence the TCRbeta CDR3 regions. TCRdb mirrors the immuneACCESS table, restricted to in-frame sequences. Some clones are absent from its copies; in checked studies, under half trace to an unresolved V gene, and the reason for the others is unknown. Counted in this sample were approximately 97,000 clones; about 86% of them appeared once. Roughly 5.5% of the sample is taken by the ten largest.

Patients with autoimmune disease history or receiving systemic immunosuppression were excluded from the trial. Peripheral blood for TCR sequencing was collected from all dose cohorts at baseline, on cycle 4 day 1, and on cycle 7 day 1. Samples came from an open-label, multicenter, first-in-human phase I dose-escalation trial of ivuxolimab. The trial enrolled adults with locally advanced or metastatic head and neck squamous cell, hepatocellular, melanoma or renal cell carcinoma. Before TCR sequencing, CD4+ T cells and CD8+ T cells were sorted from peripheral blood as separate populations. This chain is built from TRBV5-8 and TRBJ2-7; the D gene lacks a confident call. The sample consisted of CD4+ or CD8+ T cells sorted from blood, taken in a trial of the OX40 agonist ivuxolimab. This clonotype was obtained from an adult with an advanced solid tumor such as melanoma, head and neck, liver or kidney cancer. The CDR3 protein sequence reads: CASSQERRGATYEQYF. The nucleotide sequence reads as follows: TGTGCCAGCAGCCAAGAAAGGCGCGGCGCGACCTACGAGCAGTACTTC.